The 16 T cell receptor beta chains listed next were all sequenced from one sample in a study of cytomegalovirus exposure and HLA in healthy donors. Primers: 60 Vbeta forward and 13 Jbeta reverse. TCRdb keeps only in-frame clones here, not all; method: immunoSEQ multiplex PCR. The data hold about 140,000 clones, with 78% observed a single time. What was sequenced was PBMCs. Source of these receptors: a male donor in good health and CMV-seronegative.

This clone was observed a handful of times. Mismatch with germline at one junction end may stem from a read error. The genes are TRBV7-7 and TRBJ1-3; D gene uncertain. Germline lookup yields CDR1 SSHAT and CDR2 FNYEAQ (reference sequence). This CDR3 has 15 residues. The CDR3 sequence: CASSLDGRSGNTIYF. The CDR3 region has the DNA TGTGCTAGCAGCCTAGACGGTCGCTCTGGAAACACCATATATTTT.

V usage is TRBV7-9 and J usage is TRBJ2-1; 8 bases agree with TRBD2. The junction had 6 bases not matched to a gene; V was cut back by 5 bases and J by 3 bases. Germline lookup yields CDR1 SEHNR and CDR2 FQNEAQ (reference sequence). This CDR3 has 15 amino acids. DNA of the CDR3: TGTGCCAGCAGCCGGAGCGGGAGCGGCTACAATGAGCAGTTCTTC. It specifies CASSRSGSGYNEQFF.

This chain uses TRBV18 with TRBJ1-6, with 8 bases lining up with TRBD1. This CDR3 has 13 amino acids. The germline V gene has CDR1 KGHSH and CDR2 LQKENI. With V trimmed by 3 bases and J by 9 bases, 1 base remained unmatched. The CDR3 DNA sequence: TGTGCCAGCTCACCCGGGACAGGTTCACCCCTCCACTTT. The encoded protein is CASSPGTGSPLHF.

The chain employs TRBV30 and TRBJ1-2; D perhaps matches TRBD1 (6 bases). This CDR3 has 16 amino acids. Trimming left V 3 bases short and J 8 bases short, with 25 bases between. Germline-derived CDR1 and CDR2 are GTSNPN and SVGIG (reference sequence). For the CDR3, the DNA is TGTGCCTGGAGCCTGCGGAAACAGGGTGGTTTCTGGGGCTACACCTTC. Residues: CAWSLRKQGGFWGYTF.

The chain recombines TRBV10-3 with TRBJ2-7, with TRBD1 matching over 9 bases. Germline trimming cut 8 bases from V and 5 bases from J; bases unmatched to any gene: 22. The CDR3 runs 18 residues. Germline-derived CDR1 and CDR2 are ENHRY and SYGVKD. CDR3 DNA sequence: TGTGCCATCTCCGCCAATTTGGGGCTGGGGACAGGGAACCACGAGCAGTACTTC. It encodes CAISANLGLGTGNHEQYF.

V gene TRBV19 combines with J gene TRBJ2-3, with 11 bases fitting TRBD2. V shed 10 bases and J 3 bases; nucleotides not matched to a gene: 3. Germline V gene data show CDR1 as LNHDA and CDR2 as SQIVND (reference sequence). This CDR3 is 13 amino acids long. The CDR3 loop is CATRTSGTDTQYF. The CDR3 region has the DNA TGTGCCACTAGGACTAGCGGGACAGATACGCAGTATTTT.

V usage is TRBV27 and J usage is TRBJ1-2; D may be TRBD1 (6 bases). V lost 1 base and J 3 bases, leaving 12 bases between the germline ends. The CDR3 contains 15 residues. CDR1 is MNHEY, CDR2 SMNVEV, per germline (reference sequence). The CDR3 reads CASSLYGGSYYGYTF. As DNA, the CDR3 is TGTGCCAGCAGTTTATATGGGGGCTCCTACTATGGCTACACCTTC.

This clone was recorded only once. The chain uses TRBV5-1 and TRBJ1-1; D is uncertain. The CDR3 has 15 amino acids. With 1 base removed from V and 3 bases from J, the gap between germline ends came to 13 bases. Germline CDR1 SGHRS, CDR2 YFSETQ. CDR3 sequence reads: CASSLRTAGDTEAFF. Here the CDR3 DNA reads TGCGCCAGCAGCTTGAGAACGGCCGGGGACACTGAAGCTTTCTTT.

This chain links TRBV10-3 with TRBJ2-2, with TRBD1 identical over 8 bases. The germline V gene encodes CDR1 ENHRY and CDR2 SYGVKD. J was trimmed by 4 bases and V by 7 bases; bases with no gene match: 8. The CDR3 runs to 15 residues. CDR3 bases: TGTGCCATCAAAGGGACAGGAAATATCACCGGGGAGCTGTTTTTT. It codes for CAIKGTGNITGELFF.

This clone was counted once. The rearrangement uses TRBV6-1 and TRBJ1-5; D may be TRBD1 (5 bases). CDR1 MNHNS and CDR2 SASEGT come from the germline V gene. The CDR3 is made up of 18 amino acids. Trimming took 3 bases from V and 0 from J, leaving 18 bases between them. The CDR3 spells CASSDYLAGDYSNQPQHF. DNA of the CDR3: TGTGCCAGCAGTGATTATCTGGCGGGGGACTATAGCAATCAGCCCCAGCATTTT.

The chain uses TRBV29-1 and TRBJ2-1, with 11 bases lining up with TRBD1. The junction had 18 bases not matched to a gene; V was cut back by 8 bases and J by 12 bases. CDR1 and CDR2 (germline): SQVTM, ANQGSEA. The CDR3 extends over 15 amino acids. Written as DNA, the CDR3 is TGCAGCATAGCCGGAGGACAGGGGGCCCTGCGGGGGCAGTTCTTC. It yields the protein CSIAGGQGALRGQFF.

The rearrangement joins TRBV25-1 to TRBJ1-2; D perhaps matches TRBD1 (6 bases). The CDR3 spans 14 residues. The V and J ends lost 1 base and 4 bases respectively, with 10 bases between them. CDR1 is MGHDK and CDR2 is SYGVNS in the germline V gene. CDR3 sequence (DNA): TGTGCCAGCAGTGAATCCTCCAGGGGCTATGGCTACACCTTC. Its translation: CASSESSRGYGYTF.

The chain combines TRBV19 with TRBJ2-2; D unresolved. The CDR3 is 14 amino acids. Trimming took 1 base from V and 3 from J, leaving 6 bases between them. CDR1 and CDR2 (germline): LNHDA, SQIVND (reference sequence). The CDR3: CASSIGRDTGELFF. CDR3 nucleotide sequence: TGTGCCAGTAGTATAGGACGGGACACCGGGGAGCTGTTTTTT.

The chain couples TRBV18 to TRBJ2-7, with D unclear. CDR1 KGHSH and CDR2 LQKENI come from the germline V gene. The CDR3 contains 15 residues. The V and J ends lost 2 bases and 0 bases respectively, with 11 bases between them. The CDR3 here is CASSPGIRYSYEQYF. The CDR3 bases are TGTGCCAGCTCACCAGGAATCAGGTACTCCTACGAGCAGTACTTC.

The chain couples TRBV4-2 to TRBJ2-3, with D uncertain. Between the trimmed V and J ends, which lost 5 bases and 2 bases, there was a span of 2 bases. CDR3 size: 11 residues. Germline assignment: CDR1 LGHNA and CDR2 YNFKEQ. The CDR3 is CASSYTDTQYF. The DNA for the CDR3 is TGTGCCAGCAGCTACACAGATACGCAGTATTTT.

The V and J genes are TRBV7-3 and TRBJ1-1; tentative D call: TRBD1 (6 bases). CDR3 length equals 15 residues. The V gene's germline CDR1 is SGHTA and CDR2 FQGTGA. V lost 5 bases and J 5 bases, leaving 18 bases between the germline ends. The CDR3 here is CASSAGTQPWTEAFF. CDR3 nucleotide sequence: TGTGCCAGCAGCGCCGGGACACAACCGTGGACTGAAGCTTTCTTT. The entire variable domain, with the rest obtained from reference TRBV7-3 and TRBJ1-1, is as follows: GAGVSQTPSNKVTEKGKYVELRCDPISGHTALYWYRQSLGQGPEFLIYFQGTGAADDSGLPNDRFFAVRPEGSVSTLKIQRTERGDSAVYLCASSAGTQPWTEAFFGQGTRLTVV.